These T cell receptor beta chains were read from a single sample in a study of CD8 T cells in acute hepatitis C reinfection. Sequencing was performed with immunoSEQ multiplex PCR; in TCRdb, only in-frame clones are kept and a portion is missing. Of tens of thousands of clones listed, about 86% were seen once; the top ten hold 0.4% to 0.6%. Sequences were obtained from naive CD8+ T cells from PBMCs. All receptors derive from a man younger than 45 with chronic hepatitis C. The CDR3 runs from the conserved cysteine through the conserved F or W. D genes are given only for firm matches. Clone size, where shown, is once, few, many, or a class for clones that have expanded.

d_call j_call clone_size v_call cdr3_nt cdr3_aa
. TRBJ2-2 . TRBV7-9 TGTGCCAGCAGCTTAGCCCTCACCGGGGAGCTGTTTTTT CASSLALTGELFF
. TRBJ2-5 . TRBV7-9 TGTGCCAGCAGCTTCGATCCAGAGCAAGAGACCCAGTACTTC CASSFDPEQETQYF
TRBD2 TRBJ2-3 . TRBV19 TGTGCCAGTAGTAATCCTAGCGGGGAGGGAGATACGCAGTATTTT CASSNPSGEGDTQYF
. TRBJ2-2 . TRBV19 TGTGCCAGTGGGACTCCCGGGGAGCTGTTTTTT CASGTPGELFF
TRBD1 TRBJ2-7 . TRBV4-1 TGCGCCAGCAGCCAAACAGGGGGAGCCTACGAGCAGTACTTC CASSQTGGAYEQYF
. TRBJ2-1 . TRBV11-3 TGTGCCAGCAGCTTAGATCTACCTAATGAGCAGTTCTTC CASSLDLPNEQFF
. TRBJ2-2 . TRBV10-3 TGTGCCATCAGTGAGCAGGGTCCCAACACCGGGGAGCTGTTTTTT CAISEQGPNTGELFF
. TRBJ1-1 . TRBV7-2 TGTGCCAGCAGCTTAGTCGTTACAGGGCGGAACACTGAAGCTTTCTTT CASSLVVTGRNTEAFF
. TRBJ2-3 . TRBV30 TGTGCCTGGACCCCCAGAGGGGCAACAGATACGCAGTATTTT CAWTPRGATDTQYF
TRBD1 TRBJ2-2 . TRBV7-6 TGTGCCAGCAGTTTCGACAGGGGATCGAACACCGGGGAGCTGTTTTTT CASSFDRGSNTGELFF
. TRBJ2-3 . TRBV6-6 TGTGCCAGCAGTTACACTGGGCTCACAGATACGCAGTATTTT CASSYTGLTDTQYF
. TRBJ1-2 few TRBV13 TGTGCCAGCAGTAAACCAGGGAACTATGGCTACACCTTC CASSKPGNYGYTF
TRBD1 TRBJ2-7 . TRBV7-3 TGTGCCAGCAGCTTAACTCACCGACAGGGGCCTTCCTACGAGCAGTACTTC CASSLTHRQGPSYEQYF
. TRBJ2-4 . TRBV6-6 TGTGCCAGCAGCCCCGGGACGGGCATTCAGTACTTC CASSPGTGIQYF
. TRBJ1-5 . TRBV19 TGTGCCAGTAGTGGAGGCCAGCCCCAGCATTTT CASSGGQPQHF
. TRBJ2-1 . TRBV7-3 TGTGCCAGCAGCTTACAAGGCAATGAGCAGTTCTTC CASSLQGNEQFF
. TRBJ1-5 few TRBV4-1 TGCGCCAGCAGCCAAGGGACCGCCCGCGATCAGCCCCAGCATTTT CASSQGTARDQPQHF
. TRBJ2-1 . TRBV7-2 TGTGCCAGCAGCCCCGAGGATAGCTCCTACAATGAGCAGTTCTTC CASSPEDSSYNEQFF
TRBD1 TRBJ2-1 . TRBV19 TGTGCCAGTAGTATACCAGGGGGCTGGGATGAGCAGTTCTTC CASSIPGGWDEQFF
TRBD1 TRBJ2-7 once TRBV5-4 TGTGCCAGCAGCATTATCGGGACAGCAAACGGCAAGGCGGTCCCCGAGCAGTACTTC CASSIIGTANGKAVPEQYF
TRBD2 TRBJ2-5 . TRBV19 TGTGCCAGTAGTTCCCTTGCAGGGAGGGGAACGGAGACCCAGTACTTC CASSSLAGRGTETQYF
TRBD2 TRBJ2-1 . TRBV9 TGTGCCAGCAGCGTAGAGGGGACTAGCCCCTACAATGAGCAGTTCTTC CASSVEGTSPYNEQFF
. TRBJ1-2 . TRBV7-9 TGTGCCAGCAGCGGATACAGGGAAAGGGCTGCTATCGGCTATGGCTACACCTTC CASSGYRERAAIGYGYTF
TRBD1 TRBJ1-1 . TRBV30 TGTGCCTGTCCGCCCGGGGACAGGGTAGGAAAGGTGACTGAAGCTTTCTTT CACPPGDRVGKVTEAFF
. TRBJ2-3 . TRBV4-2 TGTGCCAGCAGCCGCGCGAATAGTTCTCCAGATACGCAGTATTTT CASSRANSSPDTQYF
. TRBJ2-7 . TRBV6-6 TGTGCCAGCAGTTACTCAAACTACGAGCAGTACTTC CASSYSNYEQYF
TRBD2 TRBJ2-1 . TRBV4-3 TGCGCCAGCAGCCAAGAGGCTAGCGGGGGGTCCTACAATGAGCAGTTCTTC CASSQEASGGSYNEQFF